Listed below are T cell receptor beta chains from one sample, sequenced in a study of T cell repertoires in cytomegalovirus infection. TCRdb re-derived calls from the reads in MiXCR, one entry per CDR3 protein. The sample carries 630,000 or so distinct CDR3 sequences, approximately 25% recorded once. The sample comprised CD8+ T cells from PBMCs. The receptors come from a human donor in good health (CMV status not recorded). Some clones in this sample may be carry-over from other donors' samples. The CDR3 runs from the conserved cysteine through the conserved F or W. A D gene is named only where the DNA matches it firmly. Size values are once, few and many counts, or a class for expanded clones, and some rows have none.

v_gene: TRBV3-1
len: 15
abundance: few
d_gene: -
j_gene: TRBJ2-2
CDR3aa: CASSDRTSSTGELFF
CDR3nt: TGTGCCAGCAGCGACAGGACTTCCAGCACCGGGGAGCTGTTTTTT

v_gene: TRBV7-3
len: 15
abundance: few
d_gene: -
j_gene: TRBJ2-1
CDR3aa: CASSWTTGSYNEQFF
CDR3nt: TGTGCCAGCAGCTGGACGACTGGTTCCTACAATGAGCAGTTCTTC

v_gene: TRBV6-6
len: 17
abundance: few
d_gene: -
j_gene: TRBJ1-5
CDR3aa: CASSHPTPVDSNQPQHF
CDR3nt: TGTGCCAGCAGTCACCCTACCCCAGTGGATAGCAATCAGCCCCAGCATTTT

v_gene: TRBV28
len: 13
abundance: many
d_gene: -
j_gene: TRBJ2-2
CDR3aa: CASSQQNTGELFF
CDR3nt: TGTGCCAGCAGCCAACAGAACACCGGGGAGCTGTTTTTT

v_gene: TRBV6-5
len: 14
abundance: many
d_gene: -
j_gene: TRBJ1-2
CDR3aa: CASSYMGVNYGYTF
CDR3nt: TGTGCCAGCAGTTACATGGGAGTTAACTATGGCTACACCTTC

v_gene: TRBV11-3
len: 16
abundance: many
d_gene: -
j_gene: TRBJ2-1
CDR3aa: CASSLEGTSAYNEQFF
CDR3nt: TGTGCCAGCAGCTTAGAAGGGACTTCCGCCTACAATGAGCAGTTCTTC

v_gene: TRBV19
len: 14
abundance: few
d_gene: -
j_gene: TRBJ1-1
CDR3aa: CASSWGSRNTEAFF
CDR3nt: TGTGCCAGTAGTTGGGGATCGCGGAACACTGAAGCTTTCTTT

v_gene: TRBV7-6
len: 14
abundance: many
d_gene: TRBD1
j_gene: TRBJ1-1
CDR3aa: CASSLAGQGAEAFF
CDR3nt: TGTGCCAGCAGCTTAGCGGGACAGGGCGCTGAAGCTTTCTTT

v_gene: TRBV4-3
len: 16
abundance: -
d_gene: -
j_gene: TRBJ1-4
CDR3aa: CASSQDSDALNEKLFF
CDR3nt: TGCGCCAGCAGCCAAGATTCGGATGCCCTTAATGAAAAACTGTTTTTT

v_gene: TRBV12-3/TRBV12-4
len: 13
abundance: many
d_gene: -
j_gene: TRBJ1-3
CDR3aa: CASSPGPGNTIYF
CDR3nt: TGTGCCAGCAGTCCGGGACCTGGAAACACCATATATTTT

v_gene: TRBV7-9
len: 15
abundance: few
d_gene: -
j_gene: TRBJ1-1
CDR3aa: CASSFLQGTDTEAFF
CDR3nt: TGTGCCAGCAGCTTCCTACAGGGTACGGACACTGAAGCTTTCTTT

v_gene: TRBV11-1
len: 17
abundance: few
d_gene: TRBD2
j_gene: TRBJ2-3
CDR3aa: CASATGWSGGGRDTQYF
CDR3nt: TGTGCCAGCGCAACTGGATGGAGCGGGGGAGGAAGAGATACGCAGTATTTT

v_gene: TRBV10-3
len: 15
abundance: -
d_gene: -
j_gene: TRBJ2-7
CDR3aa: CAISESGTSSYEQYF
CDR3nt: TGTGCCATCAGTGAGTCGGGCACGAGCTCCTACGAGCAGTACTTC

v_gene: TRBV4-1
len: 18
abundance: -
d_gene: -
j_gene: TRBJ2-2
CDR3aa: CASSPRGGGGLFTGELFF
CDR3nt: TGCGCCAGCAGCCCCAGGGGGGGGGGCGGTCTTTTCACCGGGGAGCTGTTTTTT

v_gene: TRBV6-2/TRBV6-3
len: 14
abundance: -
d_gene: -
j_gene: TRBJ2-5
CDR3aa: CASSYVRGAQTQYF
CDR3nt: TGTGCCAGCAGTTACGTGAGGGGCGCGCAGACCCAGTACTTC

v_gene: TRBV2
len: 17
abundance: few
d_gene: TRBD1
j_gene: TRBJ1-2
CDR3aa: CASSEDRGQEINYGYTF
CDR3nt: TGTGCCAGCAGTGAAGATCGCGGACAGGAAATTAACTATGGCTACACCTTC

v_gene: TRBV28
len: 13
abundance: -
d_gene: -
j_gene: TRBJ2-5
CDR3aa: CASREAGPETQYF
CDR3nt: TGTGCCAGCAGGGAAGCAGGCCCGGAGACCCAGTACTTC

v_gene: TRBV7-9
len: 13
abundance: many
d_gene: TRBD1
j_gene: TRBJ1-2
CDR3aa: CASSSGTDYGYTF
CDR3nt: TGTGCCAGCAGCTCCGGGACAGACTATGGCTACACCTTC

v_gene: TRBV2
len: 17
abundance: few
d_gene: TRBD2
j_gene: TRBJ2-1
CDR3aa: CASSEPGLAGVNNEQFF
CDR3nt: TGTGCCAGCAGTGAACCGGGACTAGCGGGGGTCAACAATGAGCAGTTCTTC

v_gene: TRBV20-1
len: 11
abundance: -
d_gene: -
j_gene: TRBJ1-1
CDR3aa: CSAPGRTEAFF
CDR3nt: TGCAGTGCGCCGGGGAGGACTGAAGCTTTCTTT

v_gene: TRBV10-3
len: 13
abundance: few
d_gene: TRBD1
j_gene: TRBJ1-4
CDR3aa: CAIRGTGDEKLFF
CDR3nt: TGTGCCATCAGAGGGACAGGGGATGAAAAACTGTTTTTT

v_gene: TRBV6-2/TRBV6-3
len: 13
abundance: few
d_gene: TRBD1
j_gene: TRBJ1-2
CDR3aa: CASTGQGDYGYTF
CDR3nt: TGTGCCAGCACCGGACAGGGAGACTATGGCTACACCTTC

v_gene: TRBV7-9
len: 13
abundance: -
d_gene: TRBD1
j_gene: TRBJ2-2
CDR3aa: CASRQGHTGELFF
CDR3nt: TGTGCCAGCAGACAGGGGCACACCGGGGAGCTGTTTTTT

v_gene: TRBV5-5
len: 14
abundance: -
d_gene: -
j_gene: TRBJ1-5
CDR3aa: CVSSLVMSNQPQHF
CDR3nt: TGTGTCAGCAGCTTGGTTATGAGCAATCAGCCCCAGCATTTT

v_gene: TRBV7-9
len: 14
abundance: few
d_gene: -
j_gene: TRBJ1-1
CDR3aa: CASSSEGVGTEAFF
CDR3nt: TGTGCCAGCAGCTCTGAGGGGGTCGGCACTGAAGCTTTCTTT

v_gene: TRBV12-3/TRBV12-4
len: 16
abundance: many
d_gene: -
j_gene: TRBJ1-1
CDR3aa: CASNFGTSALNTEAFF
CDR3nt: TGTGCCAGCAACTTCGGGACCTCCGCTTTGAACACTGAAGCTTTCTTT

v_gene: TRBV7-2
len: 15
abundance: many
d_gene: TRBD2
j_gene: TRBJ2-7
CDR3aa: CASSLEGLAGGKQYF
CDR3nt: TGTGCCAGCAGCTTAGAGGGACTAGCGGGGGGTAAGCAGTACTTC

v_gene: TRBV6-5
len: 16
abundance: -
d_gene: TRBD2
j_gene: TRBJ2-3
CDR3aa: CASSTRTRRGTDTQYF
CDR3nt: TGTGCCAGCAGTACGCGGACTAGAAGAGGCACAGATACGCAGTATTTT

v_gene: TRBV7-6
len: 11
abundance: -
d_gene: -
j_gene: TRBJ2-1
CDR3aa: CASSLVPEQFF
CDR3nt: TGTGCCAGCAGCCTCGTGCCAGAGCAGTTCTTC

v_gene: TRBV13
len: 14
abundance: -
d_gene: -
j_gene: TRBJ1-1
CDR3aa: CASSPGRRDTEAFF
CDR3nt: TGTGCCAGCAGCCCCGGCAGGAGGGACACTGAAGCTTTCTTT

v_gene: TRBV7-9
len: 14
abundance: many
d_gene: -
j_gene: TRBJ2-2
CDR3aa: CASRSQADTGELFF
CDR3nt: TGTGCCAGCAGATCTCAGGCGGACACCGGGGAGCTGTTTTTT

v_gene: TRBV5-1
len: 16
abundance: -
d_gene: TRBD2
j_gene: TRBJ2-1
CDR3aa: CASSLASGGLYNEQFF
CDR3nt: TGCGCCAGCAGCTTAGCTAGCGGGGGGCTCTACAATGAGCAGTTCTTC

v_gene: TRBV7-4
len: 15
abundance: few
d_gene: TRBD1
j_gene: TRBJ2-7
CDR3aa: CASSPGGQGAYEQYF
CDR3nt: TGTGCCAGCAGCCCCGGAGGACAGGGGGCCTACGAGCAGTACTTC

v_gene: TRBV5-1
len: 13
abundance: -
d_gene: -
j_gene: TRBJ1-1
CDR3aa: CASSPTGGAEAFF
CDR3nt: TGCGCCAGCAGCCCGACAGGAGGGGCTGAAGCTTTCTTT

v_gene: TRBV20-1
len: 13
abundance: -
d_gene: -
j_gene: TRBJ1-1
CDR3aa: CSAPFGGGGEAFF
CDR3nt: TGCAGTGCCCCATTTGGAGGGGGAGGTGAAGCTTTCTTT

v_gene: TRBV28
len: 16
abundance: -
d_gene: -
j_gene: TRBJ2-2
CDR3aa: CASSLGGYPNTGELFF
CDR3nt: TGTGCCAGCAGTTTAGGGGGCTACCCTAACACCGGGGAGCTGTTTTTT

v_gene: TRBV2
len: 16
abundance: few
d_gene: TRBD1
j_gene: TRBJ1-1
CDR3aa: CASNWPPGTENTEAFF
CDR3nt: TGTGCCAGCAATTGGCCTCCGGGGACAGAGAACACTGAAGCTTTCTTT

v_gene: TRBV10-3
len: 15
abundance: -
d_gene: -
j_gene: TRBJ2-2
CDR3aa: CAISESEGNTGELFF
CDR3nt: TGTGCCATCAGTGAGTCGGAGGGAAACACCGGGGAGCTGTTTTTT

v_gene: TRBV12-3/TRBV12-4
len: 17
abundance: many
d_gene: TRBD2
j_gene: TRBJ2-2
CDR3aa: CASSPGTSRANTGELFF
CDR3nt: TGTGCCAGCAGTCCCGGGACTAGCAGGGCCAACACCGGGGAGCTGTTTTTT